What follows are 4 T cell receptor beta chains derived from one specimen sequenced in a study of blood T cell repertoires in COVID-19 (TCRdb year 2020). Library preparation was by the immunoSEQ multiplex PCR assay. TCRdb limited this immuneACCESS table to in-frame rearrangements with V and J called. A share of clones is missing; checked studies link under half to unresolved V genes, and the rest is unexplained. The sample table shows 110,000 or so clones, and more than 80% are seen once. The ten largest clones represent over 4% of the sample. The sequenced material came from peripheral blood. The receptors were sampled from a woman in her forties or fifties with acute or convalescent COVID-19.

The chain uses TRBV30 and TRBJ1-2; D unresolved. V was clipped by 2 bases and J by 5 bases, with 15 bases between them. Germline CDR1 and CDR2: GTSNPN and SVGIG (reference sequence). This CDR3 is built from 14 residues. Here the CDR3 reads CAWSLGPGGYGYTF. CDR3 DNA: TGTGCCTGGAGTCTTGGCCCCGGAGGGTATGGCTACACCTTC.

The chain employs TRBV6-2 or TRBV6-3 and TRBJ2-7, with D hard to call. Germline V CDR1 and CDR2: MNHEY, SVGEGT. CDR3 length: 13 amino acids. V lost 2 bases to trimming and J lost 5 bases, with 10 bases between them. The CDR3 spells CASSYRVNHEQYF. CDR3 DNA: TGTGCCAGCAGTTACCGGGTCAACCACGAGCAGTACTTC.

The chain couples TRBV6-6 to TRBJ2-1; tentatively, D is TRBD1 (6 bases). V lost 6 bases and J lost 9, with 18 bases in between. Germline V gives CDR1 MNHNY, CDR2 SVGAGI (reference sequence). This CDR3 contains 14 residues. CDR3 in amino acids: CASRNGQRGGEQFF. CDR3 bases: TGTGCCAGCAGGAACGGACAGAGGGGCGGTGAGCAGTTCTTC.

CDR3 amino acids: CASSAPPGLAGGGQETQYF. The CDR3 DNA reads TGTGCCAGCAGCGCCCCTCCGGGACTAGCGGGGGGCGGCCAAGAGACCCAGTACTTC. The V call is TRBV9, the J call TRBJ2-5; 15 bases fit TRBD2. V shed 3 bases, J shed 1 base, and the junction held 10 bases outside the gene matches. The CDR3 contains 19 residues. CDR1 is SGDLS, CDR2 YYNGEE, per germline. Variable domain in full (rest from reference TRBV9 and TRBJ2-5): DSGVTQTPKHLITATGQRVTLRCSPRSGDLSVYWYQQSLDQGLQFLIQYYNGEERAKGNILERFSAQQFPDLHSELNLSSLELGDSALYFCASSAPPGLAGGGQETQYFGPGTRLLVL.